This T cell receptor beta chain originates from a study of shared clonotypes between healthy human individuals. Study-wide results and limits: Naive CD4 clonotypes overlapped across a handful of donors at about 5%. Donors were few, which limited the genetic and exposure-history diversity represented.

To note about this clone: Its antigen is undetermined.

Germline V CDR1 and CDR2: SQVTM, ANQGSEA. V was trimmed by 5 bases and J by 0 bases, leaving 13 bases between them. There are 14 residues in the CDR3. The study ran the assay at deep level. About 30,000 T cell genomes (roughly 190 ng DNA) went into each sorted-subset replicate. Clones were sequenced by immunoSEQ multiplex PCR, and TCRdb holds only the in-frame ones, with some missing. Of 950,000 to 1,100,000 clones listed, 60% to 80% are singletons. The sequencing input was memory CD4+ T cells sorted from blood. Subset denoted: CD45RA-negative fraction. The J gene is TRBJ1-2, the V gene TRBV29-1; D remains unclear. This receptor was identified in a man aged 18 to 30 in good health. The CDR3 DNA reads as TGCAGCGTTTCCGGGGTTAAAACTAACTATGGCTACACCTTC. Translated: CSVSGVKTNYGYTF.